Below, one T cell receptor beta chain is given with its context. Authors' methods: Nucleated cell number was recorded as an estimate derived from reference gene primer amplification. The table came from immunoSEQ multiplex PCR; TCRdb's copy has only in-frame clones and leaves some out. The DNA was the basis for D and trimming; V, J and clone size are from that table. The sample gives roughly 130,000 clones, roughly four fifths of which show up once; 9.7% is in the top ten. Looked up from germline, CDR1 is MNHEY and CDR2 is SMNVEV (reference sequence). CDR3 size: 15 residues. Trimming removed 5 bases from V and 9 bases from J, with 20 bases in between. These data originate in a study of blood T cell repertoires in COVID-19. Background on the study: Samples came from the United States, Italy and Spain, spanning acute and convalescent COVID-19. Sample material is recorded as cDNA or gDNA derived from T cells, B-cell-depleted T cells, or PBMCs.

The sample comprised peripheral blood. This clonotype originated in a man aged 40-49 years with active or convalescent COVID-19. This chain uses TRBV27 with TRBJ2-1; tentative D call: TRBD2 (7 bases). The chain's CDR3 is CASSPSIGQRGEQFF. CDR3 DNA: TGTGCCAGCAGTCCCTCAATCGGACAGCGGGGTGAGCAGTTCTTC.